This is a list of T cell receptor beta chains from one sample in a study of blood T cell repertoires in COVID-19. Assay: immunoSEQ multiplex PCR; the TCRdb copy retains only in-frame clones and omits some. This sample has about 66,000 clones; roughly 86% occur once, and the top ten carry 5.5% to 8%. The sequenced sample consisted of peripheral blood. The receptors originated from a man in his fifties with active COVID-19. The CDR3 runs from the conserved cysteine through the conserved F or W. D genes are given only for firm matches. A clone size is listed for some rows: how often the clone was seen (once, few, many), or a class if it is expanded.

V	J	size	length	D	DNA	CDR3
TRBV6-5	TRBJ1-2	.	15	TRBD1	TGTGCCAGCAGTTACTACCGGGACAGCGTTCGCGGCTACACCTTC	CASSYYRDSVRGYTF
TRBV5-1	TRBJ2-2	.	15	.	TGCGCCAGCAGCCCTGGAGGGATGAACACCGGGGAGCTGTTTTTT	CASSPGGMNTGELFF
TRBV3-1/TRBV3-2	TRBJ2-1	few	11	.	TGTGCCAGCAGCCCGGGTAATGAGCAGTTCTTC	CASSPGNEQFF
TRBV6-5	TRBJ1-6	.	14	.	TGTGCCAGCAGCCCGGACTCGGGGAATTCACCCCTCCACTTT	CASSPDSGNSPLHF
TRBV29-1	TRBJ2-5	.	14	TRBD1	TGCAGCGTTGGGTTCGGACAGGGCCAAGAGACCCAGTACTTC	CSVGFGQGQETQYF
TRBV20-1	TRBJ1-1	.	14	.	TGCAGTGCTAGTAAAGGCGGGGGGAACACTGAAGCTTTCTTT	CSASKGGGNTEAFF
TRBV19	TRBJ1-3	.	16	.	TGTGCCAGTAGTACGCAAACGGGACTTTATGGAAACACCATATATTTT	CASSTQTGLYGNTIYF
TRBV15	TRBJ1-2	.	18	TRBD1	TGTGCCACCAGCAGAGCGGACAGGGCGGACTTCCTTGGCGGTGGCTACACCTTC	CATSRADRADFLGGGYTF
TRBV3-1/TRBV3-2	TRBJ1-5	.	16	TRBD1	TGTGCCAGCAGCCCTCTGCTGCAGGGGGCTAGTCAGCCCCAGCATTTT	CASSPLLQGASQPQHF
TRBV5-6	TRBJ2-7	.	16	TRBD2	TGTGCCAGCAGCTTGGTAGCGGGGGGTTACTCCTACGAGCAGTACTTC	CASSLVAGGYSYEQYF
TRBV30	TRBJ2-4	.	14	.	TGTGCCTGGAGTGAAGACGGGAGAAGAAACATTCAGTACTTC	CAWSEDGRRNIQYF
TRBV7-3	TRBJ2-1	.	13	.	TGTGCCAGCAGCCGTCGGCAGGACAATGAGCAGTTCTTC	CASSRRQDNEQFF
TRBV9	TRBJ2-1	.	14	.	TGTGCCAGCAGCGTCCGACAGGATAACAATGAGCAGTTCTTC	CASSVRQDNNEQFF
TRBV15	TRBJ1-5	once	16	TRBD1	TGTGCCACCAGCAGAGCAGGGGACAGGGTAGGTCAGCCCCAGCATTTT	CATSRAGDRVGQPQHF
TRBV7-9	TRBJ2-5	.	15	TRBD2	TGTGCCAGCAGCTTATTAGCGGGGAATCAAGAGACCCAGTACTTC	CASSLLAGNQETQYF
TRBV5-1	TRBJ1-1	.	13	.	TGCGCCAGCAGCCCCCAAATGAACACTGAAGCTTTCTTT	CASSPQMNTEAFF
TRBV9	TRBJ1-6	.	16	.	TGTGCCAGCAGCCCACTCAGGTCGGGGGGCACTTCACCCCTCCACTTT	CASSPLRSGGTSPLHF
TRBV19	TRBJ1-2	.	12	.	TGTGCCAGTAGTATGGGAGACTATGGCTACACCTTC	CASSMGDYGYTF
TRBV9	TRBJ2-1	few	13	.	TGTGCCAGCAGCGTAGGGGGCTCGGTTGAGCAGTTCTTC	CASSVGGSVEQFF
TRBV6-1	TRBJ1-6	.	13	TRBD1	TGTGCCAGCAGTGAGGGACAGAATTCACCCCTCCACTTT	CASSEGQNSPLHF
TRBV11-3	TRBJ2-1	.	19	TRBD2	TGTGCCAGCAGCTTAGACGGGACTAGCGGGGCGAGCTCCTACAATGAGCAGTTCTTC	CASSLDGTSGASSYNEQFF
TRBV25-1	TRBJ1-6	few	14	.	TGTGCCAGCAGTGAACAGGGGATCAATTCACCCCTCCACTTT	CASSEQGINSPLHF
TRBV7-8	TRBJ2-3	.	17	TRBD2	TGTGCCAGCAGCTTAGAGGTAGCGGGAGTTAGGACAGATACGCAGTATTTT	CASSLEVAGVRTDTQYF
TRBV4-1	TRBJ1-5	.	15	TRBD1	TGCGCCAGCAGCCAAACCGGGACAGGAAGGGAGCCCCAGCATTTT	CASSQTGTGREPQHF
TRBV14	TRBJ2-1	.	13	.	TGTGCCAGCAGCCAAGAATTGGGGCTGGCGGAGTTCTTC	CASSQELGLAEFF
TRBV2	TRBJ2-5	.	13	.	TGTGCCAGCACCGGCGACAGACAAGAGACCCAGTACTTC	CASTGDRQETQYF
TRBV10-2	TRBJ2-3	.	13	TRBD2	TGCGCCATCATAGCGGGGGCCACAGATACGCAGTATTTT	CAIIAGATDTQYF
TRBV19	TRBJ2-1	.	16	.	TGTGCCAGTAGTGAGCCGGGGAAGAGCTCCTACAATGAGCAGTTCTTC	CASSEPGKSSYNEQFF
TRBV2	TRBJ2-1	few	16	TRBD2	TGTGCCAGCAGTCTCCGAGTAGCGGGAGTATTTATTGAGCAGTTCTTC	CASSLRVAGVFIEQFF
TRBV6-5	TRBJ1-1	.	14	.	TGTGCCAGCAGTTACGAGGGTTGGAGCACTGAAGCTTTCTTT	CASSYEGWSTEAFF
TRBV29-1	TRBJ2-2	.	14	.	TGCAGCGTTGCGGGATCGAGGAACACCGGGGAGCTGTTTTTT	CSVAGSRNTGELFF
TRBV5-1	TRBJ2-2	few	15	TRBD1	TGCGCCAGCAGCTTGGGCGGGACAGGGACCGGGGAGCTGTTTTTT	CASSLGGTGTGELFF
TRBV30	TRBJ1-4	.	15	.	TGTGCCTGGAGTGACCAGGGTTTCACTAATGAAAAACTGTTTTTT	CAWSDQGFTNEKLFF
TRBV5-8	TRBJ2-7	.	10	.	TGTGCCACAGGGGCTTACGAGCAGTACTTC	CATGAYEQYF
TRBV12-3/TRBV12-4	TRBJ1-6	.	13	.	TGTGCCAGCAGTATTAGGGGGTATTCACCCCTCCACTTT	CASSIRGYSPLHF
TRBV2	TRBJ2-1	.	18	.	TGTGCCAGCAGTGAATACGCTTACAATGAGGCCTCCTACAATGAGCAGTTCTTC	CASSEYAYNEASYNEQFF
TRBV11-3	TRBJ2-1	.	16	.	TGTGCCAGCAGCTTAGATAGCCGGGGGACAGATCATGAGCAGTTCTTC	CASSLDSRGTDHEQFF
TRBV7-2	TRBJ1-3	.	14	.	TGTGCCAGCAGCTCCGCGCCCTCTGGAAACACCATATATTTT	CASSSAPSGNTIYF
TRBV3-1/TRBV3-2	TRBJ1-3	.	14	.	TGTGCCAGCAGTCCAGGTACAGCAGGAAACACCATATATTTT	CASSPGTAGNTIYF
TRBV6-5	TRBJ2-5	.	14	.	TGTGCCAGCAGTCCCGGTGGGGCCCAAGAGACCCAGTACTTC	CASSPGGAQETQYF
TRBV4-2	TRBJ2-3	.	16	TRBD2	TGTGCCAGCAGCCAAGATCAGGCGGGGGTGGGAGATACGCAGTATTTT	CASSQDQAGVGDTQYF
TRBV29-1	TRBJ2-1	.	15	TRBD2	TGCAGCGTTTCGGAAAACCACGGACTAGACAATGAGCAGTTCTTC	CSVSENHGLDNEQFF
TRBV6-2/TRBV6-3	TRBJ2-1	few	16	TRBD2	TGTGCCAGCAGTTTCACTAGCGGGAGGGCCCGCAATGAGCAGTTCTTC	CASSFTSGRARNEQFF
TRBV12-3/TRBV12-4	TRBJ1-2	.	12	.	TGTGCCAGCAGTTTTTATCCAGATGGCTACACCTTC	CASSFYPDGYTF
TRBV3-1/TRBV3-2	TRBJ1-4	.	16	.	TGTGCCAGCAGCCATCGAGTCGGGGGAATTAATGAAAAACTGTTTTTT	CASSHRVGGINEKLFF
TRBV19	TRBJ1-5	.	15	TRBD1	TGTGCCAGTAGTCCTATAGGACAGGGGAATCAGCCCCAGCATTTT	CASSPIGQGNQPQHF
TRBV24-1	TRBJ1-2	.	14	.	TGTGCCACCAGTGATCCGGGACAAAACTATGGCTACACCTTC	CATSDPGQNYGYTF
TRBV7-9	TRBJ2-7	.	16	TRBD2	TGTGCCAGCAGCTACGGGACTAGCGGGGCTAACTACGAGCAGTACTTC	CASSYGTSGANYEQYF
TRBV5-1	TRBJ1-2	.	11	.	TGCGCCAGCAGCTCGAGTTATGGCTACACCTTC	CASSSSYGYTF
TRBV7-8	TRBJ1-2	.	13	TRBD1	TGTGCCAGCAGCTTAGCGGCAGGGGGCGGCTACACCTTC	CASSLAAGGGYTF
TRBV7-9	TRBJ2-7	once	13	.	TGTGCCAGCAGCTTAGCGGCCAGGGACGAGCAGTACTTC	CASSLAARDEQYF
TRBV10-2	TRBJ2-2	.	17	TRBD2	TGCGCCAGCAGGGGGCGGGGGCGGACTAGCTCGACGGGGGAGCTGTTTTTT	CASRGRGRTSSTGELFF
TRBV29-1	TRBJ1-2	.	12	TRBD1	TGCAGCGTCGGACAGGGGGCATCTGGCTACACCTTC	CSVGQGASGYTF
TRBV15	TRBJ2-7	.	15	.	TGTGCCACCAGCAGGGGCGGGCAGGGGTCCTACGAGCAGTACTTC	CATSRGGQGSYEQYF